The T cell receptor (beta chain) described here comes from a study of T-cell memory formation after mild COVID-19. Findings and caveats of the study: Those CD4+ clones that contracted were mainly in CM and EM (CD8+ ones in EMRA). Day 15 to 85 contracting clones showed balanced CD4/CD8; day 15 to 37 expanders favored CD4+.

Only a few counts were recorded for this clonotype. Its antigen is not known. The CDR3 extends over 13 amino acids. Trimming removed 3 bases from V and 3 bases from J, with 9 bases in between. The germline V gene encodes CDR1 SGHKS and CDR2 YYEKEE (reference sequence). 5'RACE primed at constant segments yielded TCR alpha and TCR beta cDNA libraries bearing sample barcodes and UMIs. TCRdb itself ran the 5' RACE reads through MiXCR, one entry per CDR3 protein. The sample holds some 350,000 distinct CDR3 sequences, around a sixth seen once. Sequenced sample: PBMCs or a T cell subset sorted from them (not recorded which). The sequence was collected from a man between 18 and 29 years old who had mild COVID-19 (a few samples of this study predate the infection). Cell type and time point are not known. The chain couples TRBV5-5 to TRBJ1-1; D unclear. CDR3 nucleotides: TGTGCCAGCAGCTATCAGACGGACACTGAAGCTTTCTTT. As protein: CASSYQTDTEAFF.